This T cell receptor beta chain was recovered during a study of cytomegalovirus exposure and HLA in healthy donors. Trimming left V 5 bases short and J 4 bases short, with 14 bases between. The germline V gene encodes CDR1 SGHAT and CDR2 FQNNGV. This CDR3 comprises 15 residues. The PCR ran on 60 Vbeta and 13 Jbeta primers. Assay used: immunoSEQ multiplex PCR; TCRdb lists only in-frame clones, some missing. The sample holds around 160,000 clones; 80% to 90% are singletons and the top ten take roughly 8.8%. This receptor was taken from a young man in good health and CMV-seropositive. What was sequenced was PBMCs. The V and J genes are TRBV11-2 and TRBJ2-2, with a possible D match to TRBD1 (5 bases). CDR3 coding DNA: TGTGCCAGCAGCCCACAGGAGCTACTCACCGGGGAGCTGTTTTTT. This gives the protein CASSPQELLTGELFF. The full variable domain, rest sourced from reference TRBV11-2 and TRBJ2-2, is EAGVAQSPRYKIIEKRQSVAFWCNPISGHATLYWYQQILGQGPKLLIQFQNNGVVDDSQLPKDRFSAERLKGVDSTLKIQPAKLEDSAVYLCASSPQELLTGELFFGEGSRLTVL.